These 7 T cell receptor beta chains originate from one sample sequenced in a study of cytomegalovirus exposure and HLA in healthy donors. PCR used 60 Vbeta primers and 13 Jbeta primers. Produced via immunoSEQ multiplex PCR; TCRdb's table is partial and in-frame only. The sample shows around 200,000 clones, around 89% of them seen only once. The specimen sequenced was PBMCs. Source of these receptors: a woman aged 18-29 years in good health and CMV-seronegative.

V and J are TRBV4-3 and TRBJ2-3, with 7 positions matching TRBD2. CDR3 length: 16 amino acids. V was clipped by 0 bases and J by 6 bases; unmatched bases: 9. Germline values: CDR1 LGHNA, CDR2 YSLEER. The CDR3 bases are TGCGCCAGCAGCCAAGAATCGGGAGGCACTGGGGATACGCAGTATTTT. Translation gives CASSQESGGTGDTQYF.

V is TRBV11-3 and J is TRBJ2-3; TRBD2 agrees at 9 bases. This CDR3 comprises 17 residues. The V and J ends lost 0 bases and 4 bases, in that order; junction bases with no gene match: 8. Germline V gene sequence: CDR1 SGHNT, CDR2 YENEEA. CDR3 sequence reads: CASSLDLSGRVSDTQYF. CDR3 nucleotide sequence: TGTGCCAGCAGCTTAGATCTTAGCGGGAGAGTATCAGATACGCAGTATTTT.

Comments on this clone: The junction differs from germline at one of its ends, possibly a read error. The rearrangement uses TRBV5-5 and TRBJ1-5, with 8 bases identical to TRBD1. CDR3 length: 13 amino acids. Germline CDR1 is SGHKS and CDR2 is YYEKEE (reference sequence). The CDR3: CASSLEWGQAELF. CDR3 nucleotide sequence: TGTGCCAGCAGCTTGGAATGGGGACAGGCGGAGCTCTTT.

This chain joins TRBV5-1 and TRBJ2-1; 9 bases line up with TRBD2. This CDR3 is 14 amino acids long. The ends lost 4 bases at V and 5 bases at J; junction bases unmatched: 4. Germline CDR1 and CDR2: SGHRS and YFSETQ. This chain's CDR3 is CASSPGLAHNEQFF. CDR3 coding DNA: TGCGCCAGCAGCCCGGGACTAGCCCACAATGAGCAGTTCTTC. Full variable domain (outside the CDR3, taken from reference TRBV5-1 and TRBJ2-1): KAGVTQTPRYLIKTRGQQVTLSCSPISGHRSVSWYQQTPGQGLQFLFEYFSETQRNKGNFPGRFSGRQFSNSRSEMNVSTLELGDSALYLCASSPGLAHNEQFFGPGTRLTVL.

This chain joins TRBV6-5 and TRBJ2-7; D remains ambiguous. Germline V CDR1 and CDR2: MNHEY, SVGAGI. The CDR3 consists of 12 residues. Between the trimmed V and J ends, which lost 8 bases and 2 bases, there was a span of 10 bases. The CDR3 region is CASRVSTYEQYF. CDR3 nucleotide sequence: TGTGCCAGCCGTGTGAGTACCTACGAGCAGTACTTC.

About this clone: Other DNA sequences in this specimen translate into the identical CDR3. CDR3 region: CASSRDYSYEQYF. The CDR3 nucleotides are TGTGCCAGCAGTCGAGACTACTCCTACGAGCAGTACTTC. This chain links TRBV6-5 with TRBJ2-7; D is possibly TRBD2 (5 bases). The CDR3 has 13 amino acids. Germline V gene data show CDR1 as MNHEY and CDR2 as SVGAGI. The V end was cut by 5 bases, the J end by 0 bases, with 8 bases between.

This clone was seen more than once but under ten times. The chain employs TRBV10-3 and TRBJ1-2; 8 nucleotides agree with TRBD1. Germline-derived CDR1 and CDR2 are ENHRY and SYGVKD. V lost 0 bases to trimming and J lost 5 bases; unmatched junction nucleotides: 2. The CDR3 is 14 amino acids. The CDR3 DNA reads as TGTGCCATCAGTGAGTCTGACAGGGGATATGGCTACACCTTC. It translates to CAISESDRGYGYTF.